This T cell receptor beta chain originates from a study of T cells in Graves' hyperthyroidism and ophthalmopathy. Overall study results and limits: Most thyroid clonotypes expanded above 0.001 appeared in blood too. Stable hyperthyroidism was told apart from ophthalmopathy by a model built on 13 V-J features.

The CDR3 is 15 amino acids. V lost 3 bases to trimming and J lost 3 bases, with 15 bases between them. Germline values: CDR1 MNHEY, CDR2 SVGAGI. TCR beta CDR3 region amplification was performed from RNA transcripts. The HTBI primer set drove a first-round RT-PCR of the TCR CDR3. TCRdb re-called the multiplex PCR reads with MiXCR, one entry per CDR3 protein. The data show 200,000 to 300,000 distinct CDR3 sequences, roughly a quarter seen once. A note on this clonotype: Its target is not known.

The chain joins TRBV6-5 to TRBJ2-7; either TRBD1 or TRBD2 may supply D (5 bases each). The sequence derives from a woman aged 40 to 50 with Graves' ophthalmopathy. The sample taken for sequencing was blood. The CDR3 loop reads CASSYSTGANYEQYF. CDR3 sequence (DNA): TGTGCCAGCAGTTATTCTACCGGGGCTAACTACGAGCAGTACTTC.